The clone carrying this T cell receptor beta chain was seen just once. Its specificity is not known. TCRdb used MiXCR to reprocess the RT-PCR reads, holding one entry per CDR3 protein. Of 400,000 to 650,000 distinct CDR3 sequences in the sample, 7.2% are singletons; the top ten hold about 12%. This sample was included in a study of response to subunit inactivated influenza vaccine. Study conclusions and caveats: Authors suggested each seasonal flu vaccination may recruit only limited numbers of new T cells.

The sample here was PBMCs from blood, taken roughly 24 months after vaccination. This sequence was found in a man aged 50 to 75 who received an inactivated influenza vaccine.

CDR3 sequence reads: CASSLDRDGLLEAFF. The CDR3 coding sequence is TGTGCCAGCAGCTTAGACCGGGACGGACTACTTGAAGCTTTCTTT. This sequence joins TRBV7-9 and TRBJ1-1; a weak D match, TRBD1 (5 bases). In germline, CDR1 is SEHNR, CDR2 FQNEAQ (reference sequence). Trimming shortened V by 1 base and J by 7 bases, and 16 bases separated the two germline ends. The CDR3 sequence is 15 residues long.